The 16 T cell receptor beta chains presented below share a single source sample, sequenced in a study of T cell repertoires in ileal Crohn's disease. Data came from immunoSEQ multiplex PCR; TCRdb stores just in-frame clones and leaves some out. Of some 16,000 clones in the sample, less than 85% were seen once. Sample: ileal tissue. The source is an adult with Crohn's disease.

The rearrangement joins TRBV7-8 to TRBJ1-2; 9 bases agree with TRBD1. The V gene's germline CDR1 is SGHVS and CDR2 FQNEAQ. V gave up 3 bases and J gave up 0 bases; unmatched junction bases: 2. The CDR3 contains 15 residues. The CDR3 sequence: CASSLGTGTNYGYTF. Here the CDR3 DNA reads TGTGCCAGCAGCTTGGGGACAGGGACTAACTATGGCTACACCTTC. Full variable domain (remainder filled in from reference TRBV7-8 and TRBJ1-2): GAGVSQSPRYKVAKRGQDVALRCDPISGHVSLFWYQQALGQGPEFLTYFQNEAQLDKSGLPSDRFFAERPEGSVSTLKIQRTQQEDSAVYLCASSLGTGTNYGYTFGSGTRLTVV.

The chain links TRBV7-6 to TRBJ2-1; TRBD2 aligns across 13 bases. CDR1 is SGHVS and CDR2 is FNYEAQ in the germline V gene. With 4 bases clipped from V and 14 bases from J, the junction kept 2 bases outside the gene matches. The CDR3 consists of 12 residues. This chain's CDR3 is CASSSTSGGEFF. CDR3 sequence (DNA): TGTGCCAGCAGCTCAACTAGCGGGGGGGAGTTCTTC.

The CDR3 reads CASSRLDRRNSPLHF. CDR3 DNA: TGTGCCAGCAGCCGGTTGGACAGGCGGAATTCACCCCTCCACTTT. This sequence joins TRBV7-8 and TRBJ1-6; TRBD1 aligns across 7 bases. The CDR3 is 15 residues long. J gave up 7 bases and V 5 bases, and 8 bases lay outside the gene matches. Germline-derived CDR1 and CDR2 are SGHVS and FQNEAQ.

The rearrangement links TRBV29-1 to TRBJ1-1; unclear D gene. CDR1 and CDR2 from the germline V gene are SQVTM and ANQGSEA. The CDR3 runs to 13 residues. The CDR3 region has the DNA TGCACCGTCAGGCAAGTCATGAACACTGAAGCTTTCTTT. This gives the protein CTVRQVMNTEAFF.

J is TRBJ2-4 and V is TRBV5-1; 11 bases match TRBD2. Germline V gene data show CDR1 as SGHRS and CDR2 as YFSETQ. The length of the CDR3 is 16 residues. The V segment lost 5 bases and the J segment 10 bases; nucleotides outside the gene matches: 14. CDR3 in amino acids: CASRSGTSGPIGIQYF. In nucleotides, the CDR3 is TGCGCCAGCAGGTCCGGGACTAGCGGACCAATTGGGATTCAGTACTTC.

This rearrangement joins TRBV4-1 to TRBJ1-2; D is possibly TRBD1 (5 bases). V lost 4 bases, J lost 5 bases, and 17 bases lay in between. CDR1 and CDR2 from the germline V gene are MGHRA and YSYEKL. This CDR3 has 15 amino acids. CDR3 DNA sequence: TGCGCCAGCAGCCCCTGGGCAGGGCTTACTTATGGCTACACCTTC. Translating gives CASSPWAGLTYGYTF.

The chain links TRBV6-1 to TRBJ2-2; D gene ambiguous. V was shortened by 0 bases and J by 5 bases, with 7 bases between the two germline ends. This CDR3 has 14 amino acids. Germline V gene lookup returns CDR1 MNHNS and CDR2 SASEGT. The CDR3 reads CASSEAPRTGELFF. The CDR3 coding sequence is TGTGCCAGCAGTGAAGCGCCACGGACCGGGGAGCTGTTTTTT.

The chain couples TRBV6-4 to TRBJ2-6; perhaps TRBD1 as D (5 bases). The germline V and J ends were trimmed by 2 bases and 13 bases, with 12 bases remaining between them. In germline, CDR1 is MRHNA, CDR2 SNTAGT. The CDR3 is 13 residues long. The DNA of the CDR3 is TGTGCCAGCAGTGACACAGGTTTCCCAGTCCTGACTTTC. This encodes CASSDTGFPVLTF.

The rearrangement links TRBV18 to TRBJ2-7; 11 bases agree with TRBD2. Looked up from germline, CDR1 is KGHSH and CDR2 is LQKENI. The CDR3 has 19 amino acids. V gave up 5 bases and J gave up 1 base; unmatched junction bases: 16. CDR3 sequence (DNA): TGTGCCAGCTCAGACACGTTGGGCAGTAGCGGGAGGGATTCCTACGAGCAGTACGTC. As protein: CASSDTLGSSGRDSYEQYV.

This chain joins TRBV9 and TRBJ1-6; D possibly corresponds to TRBD1 (5 bases). CDR3 size: 14 residues. Germline CDR1 and CDR2: SGDLS and YYNGEE. The V and J ends lost 4 bases and 12 bases respectively, with 17 bases between them. In DNA, the CDR3 is TGTGCCAGCAGCCCCCCGGGGGAGGGAAGACCCCTCCACTTT. It specifies CASSPPGEGRPLHF.

This sequence joins TRBV7-2 and TRBJ2-7; 8 bases fit TRBD2. Trimming cost V 5 bases and J 4 bases; bases outside gene matches: 7. The CDR3 contains 14 residues. From germline, CDR1 is SGHTA and CDR2 FQGNSA. CDR3 in amino acids: CASSLTGGQYEQYF. The CDR3 DNA follows: TGTGCCAGCAGCCTAACGGGGGGGCAATACGAGCAGTACTTC.

This clone was counted a single time. V gene TRBV10-2 combines with J gene TRBJ2-1; 9 bases agree with TRBD2. The CDR3 loop spans 12 amino acids. Germline loops: CDR1 WSHSY, CDR2 SAAADI. Trimming took 7 bases from V and 14 from J; bases not matched to a gene: 9. The DNA of the CDR3 is TGCGCCAGCACCCCTAGCGGGGCCGTCAAGTTCTTC. Translation gives CASTPSGAVKFF.

The chain is built from TRBV5-1 and TRBJ2-3, with TRBD2 as a possible D gene (6 bases). Germline-derived CDR1 and CDR2 are SGHRS and YFSETQ. This CDR3 contains 15 residues. Trimming pared 0 bases from V and 6 bases from J, leaving 14 bases between. The CDR3 DNA reads TGCGCCAGCAGCTTGGACGGGAGCGGTTGGGATACGCAGTATTTT. Translated, it gives CASSLDGSGWDTQYF.

The chain couples TRBV9 to TRBJ2-2, with D possibly TRBD1 on 5 matching bases. Per germline, CDR1 SGDLS and CDR2 YYNGEE. V was pared by 0 bases and J by 5 bases, with 11 bases between. This CDR3 is built from 15 residues. The CDR3, as DNA: TGTGCCAGCAGCGTAGCTGTGGACATTACCGGGGAGCTGTTTTTT. Amino acid sequence: CASSVAVDITGELFF.

This chain links TRBV19 with TRBJ2-2, with D tentatively TRBD1 (6 bases). There are 13 residues in the CDR3. In germline, CDR1 is LNHDA, CDR2 SQIVND (reference sequence). V lost 5 bases and J 5 bases, leaving 9 bases between the germline ends. CDR3 in DNA: TGTGCCAGTAGTCCAGGGGCAACCGGGGAGCTGTTTTTT. Its protein is CASSPGATGELFF.

V is TRBV6-1 and J is TRBJ1-2; TRBD1 aligns across 8 bases. The ends lost 2 bases at V and 8 bases at J; junction bases unmatched: 4. The CDR3 loop spans 13 amino acids. The germline gives CDR1 MNHNS, CDR2 SASEGT. The CDR3 DNA reads TGTGCCAGCAGTGAACAACAGGGGGTCGGCTACACCTTC. Translation gives CASSEQQGVGYTF.